The source of this T cell receptor (beta chain) is a study of blood T cell repertoires in COVID-19. How the authors handled the data: The authors estimated nucleated cell counts from reference gene primer amplification. Libraries were prepared by immunoSEQ multiplex PCR; TCRdb keeps only in-frame clonotypes and omits some of them. The V and J calls and clone size are taken from that table; D and trimming were inferred from the DNA. The data hold about 70,000 clones, with 60% to 85% observed a single time. This CDR3 region has 14 residues. Trimming removed 4 bases at V and 5 bases at J, with 14 bases between. Germline CDR1 is SNHLY and CDR2 is FYNNEI.

The receptor was isolated from a human donor in a cohort sampled during active COVID-19. This sequence joins TRBV2 and TRBJ1-2; a possible D gene is TRBD1 (5 bases). Sample: peripheral blood. CDR3 nucleotides: TGTGCCAGCAGTGCTGTCAGGGAGGGGTATGGCTACACCTTC. It translates to CASSAVREGYGYTF.